The rows below give T cell receptor beta chains drawn from one sample of a study of blood T cells in healthy people across ages. TCRdb redid the calling of the 5' RACE reads with MiXCR, one entry per CDR3 protein. The sample includes 1,100,000 or so distinct CDR3 sequences, roughly 45% of them seen just once. The sample was blood. The receptors stem from a woman aged 60-70 years in good health. CDR3s include the opening cysteine and the closing phenylalanine or tryptophan. A D gene is named only where the DNA matches it firmly. Not all rows give a size; the values are once, few, many and, for expanded clones, a class.

TRBD1	TRBV20-1	NA	TRBJ2-7	CSAPGQGGSYEQYF	TGCAGTGCTCCCGGACAGGGAGGTTCCTACGAGCAGTACTTC
TRBD2	TRBV14	once	TRBJ2-7	CASSRGAGTLDEQYF	TGTGCCAGCAGCCGAGGAGCGGGAACATTGGATGAGCAGTACTTC
TRBD1	TRBV25-1	few	TRBJ1-2	CASSDPGTGGDLYGYTF	TGTGCCAGCAGTGACCCCGGGACAGGGGGCGACCTTTACGGCTACACCTTC
TRBD2	TRBV6-5	few	TRBJ2-7	CASSSGGRTYEQYF	TGTGCCAGCAGTTCGGGCGGGAGGACCTACGAGCAGTACTTC
NA	TRBV6-2/TRBV6-3	NA	TRBJ2-7	CASSSRGRGSTYEQYF	TGTGCCAGCAGCTCCCGAGGGAGGGGGAGCACATACGAGCAGTACTTC
NA	TRBV20-1	few	TRBJ2-3	CSARAGPGPDTQYF	TGCAGTGCTAGAGCAGGACCGGGCCCAGATACGCAGTATTTT
TRBD1	TRBV9	NA	TRBJ2-7	CASSGAGTGTDEQYF	TGTGCCAGCAGCGGGGCCGGGACAGGCACCGACGAGCAGTACTTC
TRBD1	TRBV27	NA	TRBJ1-2	CASSRTGINGCTF	TGTGCCAGCAGTCGGACAGGGATTAATGGCTGCACCTTC
TRBD2	TRBV9	NA	TRBJ2-7	CAGSGGGHNEQYF	TGTGCCGGCAGCGGGGGGGGACACAACGAGCAGTACTTC
NA	TRBV20-1	NA	TRBJ2-4	CSAPNVRDLAKNIQYF	TGCAGTGCCCCGAACGTACGGGACCTAGCCAAAAACATTCAGTACTTC
NA	TRBV4-1	once	TRBJ2-6	CASSQLAPQTGANVLTF	TGCGCCAGCAGCCAATTGGCACCTCAGACTGGGGCCAACGTCCTGACTTTC
TRBD2	TRBV9	many	TRBJ2-5	CASSVAGLAEETQYF	TGTGCCAGCAGCGTAGCGGGACTAGCAGAAGAGACCCAGTACTTC
TRBD1	TRBV6-4	NA	TRBJ2-7	CASSASTGLADIYEQYF	TGTGCCAGCAGTGCCTCGACAGGGCTGGCGGACATCTACGAGCAGTACTTC
NA	TRBV7-9	few	TRBJ2-6	CVSTFSGANVLTF	TGTGTCAGCACCTTCTCTGGGGCCAACGTCCTGACTTTC
TRBD1	TRBV14	NA	TRBJ2-1	CASSQGQGGFSYNEQFF	TGTGCCAGCAGCCAAGGACAGGGGGGTTTCTCCTACAATGAGCAGTTCTTC
TRBD2	TRBV6-2/TRBV6-3	few	TRBJ2-7	CASSYSYPTSRLYEQYF	TGTGCCAGCAGTTACTCGTACCCGACTAGCCGACTCTACGAGCAGTACTTC
NA	TRBV10-3	few	TRBJ2-1	CAISDGGREPYNEQFF	TGTGCCATCAGTGATGGTGGCAGGGAACCCTACAATGAGCAGTTCTTC
NA	TRBV20-1	NA	TRBJ2-6	CSAYRTRAGANVPTF	TGCAGTGCCTATAGGACGAGAGCTGGGGCCAACGTCCCGACTTTC
NA	TRBV5-1	NA	TRBJ2-7	CASSLARLNSYEQYF	TGCGCCAGCAGCTTGGCCAGGTTAAACTCCTACGAGCAGTACTTC
TRBD1	TRBV25-1	few	TRBJ1-2	CASRAPGQKYGYTF	TGTGCCAGCAGAGCCCCGGGACAGAAATATGGCTACACCTTC
NA	TRBV29-1	few	TRBJ1-1	CSVEVGAGTEAFF	TGCAGCGTCGAGGTGGGAGCGGGGACTGAAGCTTTCTTT
NA	TRBV4-1	NA	TRBJ1-6	CASSQAGEGYSPLHF	TGCGCCAGCAGCCAAGCAGGGGAAGGTTATTCACCCCTCCACTTT
NA	TRBV4-1	NA	TRBJ2-7	CASSLTGGTTAIYEQYF	TGCGCCAGCAGCCTCACAGGTGGAACAACTGCTATCTACGAGCAGTACTTC
NA	TRBV7-9	NA	TRBJ2-5	CASSSGRNQETQYF	TGTGCCAGCAGCTCAGGTAGAAATCAAGAGACCCAGTACTTC
NA	TRBV10-3	few	TRBJ1-2	CAISESRGTDYGYTF	TGTGCCATCAGTGAGTCCCGGGGGACGGACTATGGCTACACCTTC
TRBD1	TRBV29-1	NA	TRBJ2-7	CSVTGTGVEQYF	TGCAGCGTGACCGGGACAGGGGTCGAGCAGTACTTC
TRBD2	TRBV9	NA	TRBJ2-7	CASSATSGFYEQYF	TGTGCCAGCAGCGCGACTAGCGGTTTTTACGAGCAGTACTTC
TRBD1	TRBV20-1	NA	TRBJ1-5	CSARVDRAGNQPQHF	TGCAGTGCTAGAGTAGACAGGGCAGGCAATCAGCCCCAGCATTTT
TRBD2	TRBV27	few	TRBJ2-6	CASSFQIAGGPGANVLTF	TGTGCCAGCAGTTTCCAAATAGCGGGAGGGCCTGGGGCCAACGTCCTGACTTTC
TRBD1	TRBV4-1	NA	TRBJ2-7	CASSQAGGTSYEQYF	TGCGCCAGCAGCCAAGCAGGGGGAACCTCCTACGAGCAGTACTTC
TRBD2	TRBV6-5	NA	TRBJ2-1	CATMWGLAGEDEQFF	TGTGCCACCATGTGGGGCCTAGCGGGAGAGGATGAGCAGTTCTTC
TRBD2	TRBV7-3	NA	TRBJ2-7	CASSATSVPGEQYF	TGTGCCAGCAGCGCAACTAGCGTTCCGGGAGAGCAGTACTTC
TRBD1	TRBV2	NA	TRBJ2-2	CASRLDRAPGELFF	TGTGCCAGCAGACTCGACAGGGCACCCGGGGAGCTGTTTTTT
NA	TRBV5-1	NA	TRBJ2-1	CASSLVGRDNEQFF	TGCGCCAGCAGCTTGGTCGGTAGAGACAATGAGCAGTTCTTC
TRBD1	TRBV15	NA	TRBJ2-1	CATSRIVPGQVAYNEQFF	TGTGCCACCAGCAGGATCGTCCCGGGACAGGTAGCCTACAATGAGCAGTTCTTC